This T cell receptor (beta chain) was sequenced in a study of blood T cell repertoires in COVID-19. The overall study: Material from acute and convalescent COVID-19 was sourced from the United States, Italy and Spain. T cells, B-cell-depleted T cells, or PBMCs supplied cDNA or gDNA.

J was trimmed by 5 bases and V by 2 bases; bases with no gene match: 3. The CDR3 runs to 14 residues. Germline V CDR1 and CDR2: SNHLY, FYNNEI. Across under 25 US areas, participants ranged in age from about 18 to 100 years. This clone was seen a single time. As processed by the authors: Amplification from reference gene primers served as the basis for estimated nucleated cell counts. The table came from immunoSEQ multiplex PCR; TCRdb's copy has only in-frame clones and leaves some out. The V and J calls and the clone size are those of that table, but D and trimming were determined from the DNA. This table has 200,000 to 250,000 clones, roughly four fifths appearing once.

Source material: PBMCs or T cells enriched from blood (not recorded which). The clonotype was recovered from a man between 40 and 49 years old who had recovered from COVID-19. This chain links TRBV2 with TRBJ2-7; TRBD1 agrees at 10 bases. DNA for the CDR3: TGTGCCAGCAGTGAACAGGGACAGGGGAACGAGCAGTACTTC. Translating it yields CASSEQGQGNEQYF.